This T cell receptor beta chain emerged from a study of T cells in Graves' hyperthyroidism and ophthalmopathy. There are 16 residues in the CDR3. Germline V gene lookup returns CDR1 SGHVS and CDR2 FQNEAQ. V was clipped by 2 bases and J by 0 bases, with 14 bases between them. TCR beta CDR3 region amplification was performed from RNA transcripts. HTBI primers were employed in a first-round RT-PCR of the TCR CDR3. TCRdb reanalysed the multiplex PCR reads using MiXCR and keeps one entry per CDR3 protein. The sample has 700,000 to 950,000 distinct CDR3 sequences, over 35% seen once. The TCR was taken from a woman in her thirties or forties with Graves' hyperthyroidism. Sequencing was carried out using blood. The chain links TRBV7-8 to TRBJ2-7; maybe TRBD1 (7 bases). This CDR3 reads CASSLTAGGGSYEQYF. The CDR3, as DNA: TGTGCCAGCAGCTTAACCGCAGGGGGAGGCTCCTACGAGCAGTACTTC.